A selection of T cell receptor beta chains follows, all from one sample in a study of blood T cell repertoires in COVID-19. Generated by immunoSEQ multiplex PCR, the TCRdb table keeps only in-frame clones and is missing some. This table has about 120,000 clones, roughly 89% appearing once. The specimen was peripheral blood. Source of these receptors: a woman aged 45-65 years with acute or convalescent COVID-19. Each CDR3 is given with its conserved first and last residue. The D gene is left open where the match is weak. A clone size is listed for some rows: how often the clone was seen (once, few, many), or a class if it is expanded.

clone_size	d_call	j_call	v_call	cdr3_aa	cdr3_nt
-	-	TRBJ1-1	TRBV12-3/TRBV12-4	CASSLAVDTEAFF	TGTGCCAGCAGTTTAGCGGTAGACACTGAAGCTTTCTTT
-	-	TRBJ1-3	TRBV9	CASTDRSSGNTIYF	TGTGCCAGCACCGATCGTAGCTCTGGAAACACCATATATTTT
-	-	TRBJ1-6	TRBV19	CASSIGGGGRLNSPLHF	TGTGCCAGTAGTATAGGTGGGGGCGGACGCTTAAATTCACCCCTCCACTTT
-	TRBD2	TRBJ2-7	TRBV30	CAWSAGSGVYEQYF	TGTGCCTGGAGTGCGGGTAGCGGGGTCTACGAGCAGTACTTC
-	-	TRBJ1-3	TRBV30	CAWGLGTPGNTIYF	TGTGCCTGGGGCCTCGGGACTCCTGGAAACACCATATATTTT
-	TRBD1	TRBJ1-6	TRBV5-4	CASSLDRANSPLHF	TGTGCCAGCAGCCTTGACAGGGCAAATTCACCCCTCCACTTT
-	TRBD2	TRBJ2-1	TRBV5-1	CASSLGTSGRISNEQFF	TGCGCCAGCAGCTTGGGGACTAGCGGGAGGATTAGCAATGAGCAGTTCTTC
-	TRBD2	TRBJ2-1	TRBV18	CASSSALAGGPNEQFF	TGTGCCAGCTCATCGGCCCTAGCGGGGGGGCCGAATGAGCAGTTCTTC
-	TRBD2	TRBJ2-3	TRBV6-5	CASSYSGGLQNTQYF	TGTGCCAGCAGTTATAGCGGGGGGTTACAAAATACGCAGTATTTT
-	-	TRBJ1-2	TRBV14	CANPPGGYTF	TGTGCCAACCCTCCCGGTGGCTACACCTTC
-	TRBD2	TRBJ2-3	TRBV19	CASSIRQYSGNWGTDTQYF	TGTGCCAGTAGTATACGACAGTATAGCGGGAATTGGGGCACAGATACGCAGTATTTT
-	TRBD1	TRBJ2-7	TRBV30	CAWSVPGQGFYEQYF	TGTGCCTGGAGTGTCCCGGGACAGGGGTTTTACGAGCAGTACTTC
-	TRBD1	TRBJ1-5	TRBV4-1	CASSQDTEGWDRVNQPQHF	TGCGCCAGCAGCCAAGATACAGAGGGATGGGACAGGGTGAATCAGCCCCAGCATTTT
-	-	TRBJ1-5	TRBV5-1	CASSQGKDQPQHF	TGCGCCAGCAGCCAGGGGAAGGATCAGCCCCAGCATTTT
-	-	TRBJ1-2	TRBV6-4	CASTAGVGGGYTF	TGTGCCAGCACTGCAGGGGTGGGCGGCGGCTACACCTTC
-	TRBD1	TRBJ2-1	TRBV5-1	CASRRDRAVNEQFF	TGCGCCAGCAGAAGAGACAGGGCGGTTAATGAGCAGTTCTTC
-	TRBD1	TRBJ2-1	TRBV5-4	CASSPTGFEQFF	TGTGCCAGCAGCCCGACAGGGTTTGAGCAGTTCTTC
-	-	TRBJ1-4	TRBV7-8	CASSSYQEPNEKLFF	TGTGCCAGCAGCTCCTATCAAGAGCCTAATGAAAAACTGTTTTTT
-	-	TRBJ2-4	TRBV5-1	CASSRELAKNIQYF	TGCGCCAGCAGCAGAGAACTAGCCAAAAACATTCAGTACTTC
-	-	TRBJ2-7	TRBV6-5	CAIQDSPYEQYF	TGTGCCATTCAAGACAGCCCCTACGAGCAGTACTTC
-	-	TRBJ1-6	TRBV27	CASSLETAQNSPLHF	TGTGCCAGCAGTTTGGAGACAGCTCAAAATTCACCCCTCCACTTT
-	TRBD2	TRBJ2-1	TRBV30	CAWGWEGPEQFF	TGTGCCTGGGGGTGGGAGGGCCCTGAGCAGTTCTTC
once	-	TRBJ2-7	TRBV5-5	CASSFGVPYEQYF	TGTGCCAGCAGCTTCGGTGTCCCCTACGAGCAGTACTTC
-	TRBD1	TRBJ1-2	TRBV19	CASSASGGTNYGYTF	TGTGCCAGTAGTGCATCAGGGGGGACAAACTATGGCTACACCTTC